The 13 T cell receptor beta chains given below trace back to one sample, sequenced in a study of patients and donors after allogeneic stem cell transplantation. Each CDR3 protein is one row after TCRdb ran MiXCR on the RT-PCR reads. The sample has approximately 170,000 distinct CDR3 sequences; 30% are singletons. The sequenced sample consisted of blood, either unsorted or a sorted T cell fraction (not recorded which). The receptors stem from a human donor who was either an allogeneic HSCT recipient or a stem cell or donor lymphocyte infusion donor (not recorded which). It is not recorded whose cells these are; they may come from a transplant donor.

This clonotype showed up many times. V gene TRBV6-5 combines with J gene TRBJ1-1; D remains ambiguous. The germline V gene encodes CDR1 MNHEY and CDR2 SVGAGI. The CDR3 consists of 13 residues. Trimming cost V 5 bases and J 0 bases, with 7 bases left between them. CDR3: CASSKQMNTEAFF. The CDR3 DNA reads as TGTGCCAGCAGTAAACAAATGAACACTGAAGCTTTCTTT.

This chain uses TRBV28 with TRBJ1-5; 10 nucleotides line up with TRBD1. The CDR3 sequence is 13 residues long. The germline V gene encodes CDR1 MDHEN and CDR2 SYDVKM. J lost 7 bases, V lost 6 bases, and 3 bases had no gene match. CDR3: CASRTGGRQPQHF. The CDR3 DNA sequence: TGTGCCAGCAGGACAGGGGGCCGGCAGCCCCAGCATTTT.

V gene TRBV4-3 combines with J gene TRBJ1-1; 8 bases map to TRBD1. V trimming: 5 bases; J trimming: 6 bases; junction bases outside the gene matches: 8. CDR3 size: 14 residues. Germline V gene lookup returns CDR1 LGHNA and CDR2 YSLEER. Here the CDR3 DNA reads TGCGCCAGCAGCAGTCGGGACAGGTGGTCTGAAGCTTTCTTT. Translating it yields CASSSRDRWSEAFF.

This clonotype was seen more than once but under ten times. The CDR3 bases are TGTGCCAGCAGCTTAATCCACAGTGCCTACTCTGGAAACACCATATATTTT. This codes for CASSLIHSAYSGNTIYF. This chain joins TRBV7-9 and TRBJ1-3; D uncertain. The germline V and J ends were trimmed by 2 bases and 0 bases, with 14 bases remaining between them. CDR1 SEHNR and CDR2 FQNEAQ come from the germline V gene (reference sequence). The CDR3 contains 17 residues. The full variable domain, in which reference TRBV7-9 and TRBJ1-3 provide the parts outside the CDR3, is DTGVSQNPRHKITKRGQNVTFRCDPISEHNRLYWYRQTLGQGPEFLTYFQNEAQLEKSRLLSDRFSAERPKGSFSTLEIQRTEQGDSAMYLCASSLIHSAYSGNTIYFGEGSWLTVV.

This chain uses TRBV18 with TRBJ2-7, with D perhaps being TRBD1 or TRBD2 (5 bases each). V shed 3 bases and J shed 5 bases, with 8 bases lying between them. CDR1 KGHSH and CDR2 LQKENI come from the germline V gene. The CDR3 has 12 residues. In DNA, the CDR3 is TGTGCCAGCTCACCTGGGGGACACGAGCAGTACTTC. Protein product: CASSPGGHEQYF. Supplemented by reference TRBV18 and TRBJ2-7, the full variable domain reads NAGVMQNPRHLVRRRGQEARLRCSPMKGHSHVYWYRQLPEEGLKFMVYLQKENIIDESGMPKERFSAEFPKEGPSILRIQQVVRGDSAAYFCASSPGGHEQYFGPGTRLTVT.

The chain uses TRBV7-6 and TRBJ1-1, with D unresolved. Trimming cost V 3 bases and J 0 bases, with 5 bases left between them. CDR3 length equals 13 residues. Germline V gene sequence: CDR1 SGHVS, CDR2 FNYEAQ. The CDR3 DNA reads as TGTGCCAGCAGCTTCCAGTTGAACACTGAAGCTTTCTTT. Its translation: CASSFQLNTEAFF.

This sequence joins TRBV6-2 or TRBV6-3 and TRBJ2-7; the D gene is possibly TRBD1 (6 bases). The germline gives CDR1 MNHEY, CDR2 SVGEGT. V was pared by 8 bases and J by 1 base, with 12 bases between. The CDR3 is 13 amino acids. This CDR3 reads CASEGDKSYEQYF. The CDR3 DNA reads TGTGCCAGCGAGGGGGACAAGTCCTACGAGCAGTACTTC.

V gene TRBV9 combines with J gene TRBJ2-3; weak D call: TRBD2 (6 bases). Germline assignment: CDR1 SGDLS and CDR2 YYNGEE. This CDR3 contains 17 residues. Trimming removed 0 bases from V and 0 bases from J, with 14 bases in between. DNA of the CDR3: TGTGCCAGCAGCGTAGGGGGTAGCGGAGGCAGCACAGATACGCAGTATTTT. Protein product: CASSVGGSGGSTDTQYF.

The chain employs TRBV12-3 or TRBV12-4 and TRBJ2-3; D perhaps matches TRBD1 (5 bases). Trimming left V 6 bases short and J 5 bases short, with 9 bases between. The length of the CDR3 is 12 residues. DNA for the CDR3: TGTGCCAGCAGCCCCCAGGGAGATACGCAGTATTTT. As protein: CASSPQGDTQYF.

V usage is TRBV19 and J usage is TRBJ2-3; 8 bases line up with TRBD1. The CDR3 is 14 amino acids. Per the germline V gene, CDR1 is LNHDA and CDR2 is SQIVND (reference sequence). The V gene end was trimmed by 6 bases and the J gene end by 4 bases; junction bases not matched to a gene: 6. CDR3 sequence: CASRQGVGADTQYF. The DNA for the CDR3 is TGTGCCAGTAGACAGGGGGTTGGGGCAGATACGCAGTATTTT.

This chain links TRBV19 with TRBJ1-2, with D tentatively TRBD1 (6 bases). Germline CDR1 is LNHDA and CDR2 is SQIVND (reference sequence). The CDR3 length is 13 residues. V gave up 9 bases and J gave up 5 bases, with 16 bases separating them. The CDR3 DNA is TGTGCCAGCCCGTGGGGGGGCGGTTATGGCTACACCTTC. Residues: CASPWGGGYGYTF.

The chain employs TRBV7-3 and TRBJ2-2, with 8 bases aligning to TRBD2. The CDR3 runs to 14 residues. The germline V gene has CDR1 SGHTA and CDR2 FQGTGA. Losses at the gene ends were 8 bases for V and 6 bases for J; bases not matched to a gene: 8. The CDR3 DNA is TGTGCCAGCTCCCCGGGACTAGGCGCCGGGGAGCTGTTTTTT. This translates into CASSPGLGAGELFF.

A few counts support this clonotype. This chain uses TRBV12-3 or TRBV12-4 with TRBJ2-2; weak D call: TRBD1 (6 bases). V lost 2 bases and J lost 6, with 13 bases in between. The CDR3 sequence is 15 residues long. The CDR3 here is CASSLRTGPAGELFF. Here the CDR3 DNA reads TGTGCCAGCAGTTTAAGAACAGGGCCTGCCGGGGAGCTGTTTTTT.